Each of the 18 T cell receptor beta chains below was sequenced from the same sample in a study of blood T cell repertoires in COVID-19. Method: immunoSEQ multiplex PCR; TCRdb's copy keeps in-frame clones and lacks some. The data hold 150,000 to 200,000 clones, with more than 60% observed a single time. What was sequenced was peripheral blood. The receptors here all came from a man in his 60s with acute or convalescent COVID-19.

The chain employs TRBV18 and TRBJ2-5; TRBD1 matches at 9 bases. CDR1 and CDR2 from the germline V gene are KGHSH and LQKENI. Trimming cost V 6 bases and J 5 bases; bases outside gene matches: 7. The CDR3 length is 14 residues. CDR3 sequence (DNA): TGTGCCAGCTCCCGGACAGGGGAAAAGGAGACCCAGTACTTC. Its protein product is CASSRTGEKETQYF.

V gene TRBV6-5 combines with J gene TRBJ2-7; D perhaps matches TRBD1 (6 bases). The CDR3 covers 14 residues. The germline V gene encodes CDR1 MNHEY and CDR2 SVGAGI. Trimming stripped 0 bases from V and 5 bases from J, with 11 bases between. CDR3 DNA: TGTGCCAGCAGTTACTCGCAGGGGAAGGACGAGCAGTACTTC. Its translation: CASSYSQGKDEQYF.

This clone was seen more than once but under ten times. The chain joins TRBV5-8 to TRBJ1-3; 9 bases map to TRBD1. Unmatched junction bases numbered 5, after V lost 5 bases and J lost 2 bases. Germline V gene data show CDR1 as SGHTS and CDR2 as YDEGEE. CDR3 length: 15 residues. CDR3 region: CASSRQGVPGNTIYF. DNA of the CDR3: TGTGCCAGCAGTAGACAGGGGGTACCTGGAAACACCATATATTTT.

V gene TRBV12-3 or TRBV12-4 combines with J gene TRBJ1-3; maybe TRBD1 (6 bases). V shed 6 bases and J shed 4 bases, with 10 bases lying between them. The CDR3 is 13 amino acids. CDR3 residues: CASRLGGGNTIYF. As DNA, the CDR3 is TGTGCCAGCAGACTAGGGGGAGGAAACACCATATATTTT.

The chain has TRBV6-2 or TRBV6-3 and TRBJ2-2, with 8 bases aligning to TRBD1. V lost 6 bases, J lost 5 bases, and 8 bases stayed unmatched. CDR1 MNHEY and CDR2 SVGEGT come from the germline V gene. This CDR3 has 15 amino acids. CDR3 sequence: CASSPGGRETGELFF. Here the CDR3 DNA reads TGTGCCAGCAGCCCAGGGGGCAGGGAAACCGGGGAGCTGTTTTTT.

The CDR3 loop reads CASSPGYEQYF. The CDR3 bases are TGTGCCAGCAGCCCGGGGTACGAGCAGTACTTC. This chain joins TRBV5-5 and TRBJ2-7; D may be TRBD2 (5 bases). The V gene's germline CDR1 is SGHKS and CDR2 YYEKEE (reference sequence). Trimming removed 4 bases from V and 4 bases from J, with 6 bases in between. The CDR3 has 11 amino acids.

This chain joins TRBV11-2 and TRBJ2-7; TRBD2 might be the D (6 bases). V lost 5 bases, J lost 3 bases, and 14 bases lay in between. The CDR3 is 14 amino acids. Germline-derived CDR1 and CDR2 are SGHAT and FQNNGV. CDR3 DNA: TGTGCCAGCAGCGCTATCCGGGGAGGCTACGAGCAGTACTTC. Its translation: CASSAIRGGYEQYF.

This chain connects TRBV29-1 to TRBJ1-1; 10 bases align to TRBD1. With V trimmed by 7 bases and J by 3 bases, 8 bases remained unmatched. The length of the CDR3 is 14 residues. Germline-derived CDR1 and CDR2 are SQVTM and ANQGSEA. CDR3 bases: TGCAGCGCTCAGACAGGGGGCATGGACACTGAAGCTTTCTTT. Protein: CSAQTGGMDTEAFF.

The J gene is TRBJ2-1, the V gene TRBV24-1; weak D call: TRBD2 (6 bases). The V end was cut by 7 bases, the J end by 8 bases, with 17 bases between. Germline loops: CDR1 KGHDR, CDR2 SFDVKD. This CDR3 is built from 14 residues. The CDR3 sequence is CATSPEGPSDEQFF. For the CDR3, the DNA is TGTGCCACCAGCCCCGAAGGGCCTAGCGATGAGCAGTTCTTC.

V usage is TRBV18 and J usage is TRBJ1-5, with D perhaps TRBD1 (6 bases). Germline loops: CDR1 KGHSH, CDR2 LQKENI. V was shortened by 0 bases and J by 3 bases, with 12 bases between the two germline ends. The CDR3 is made up of 16 amino acids. The CDR3, as DNA: TGTGCCAGCTCACCACCCGGGGGGCTGGCCAATCAGCCCCAGCATTTT. Its translation is CASSPPGGLANQPQHF.

V gene TRBV5-1 combines with J gene TRBJ1-3; 7 positions match TRBD1. The CDR3 runs to 19 residues. Germline V gives CDR1 SGHRS, CDR2 YFSETQ. The V segment lost 4 bases and the J segment 2 bases; nucleotides outside the gene matches: 18. The CDR3 here is CASSHGPTGVTSAGNTIYF. CDR3 bases: TGCGCCAGCAGCCATGGACCTACAGGGGTGACTTCAGCTGGAAACACCATATATTTT.

The rearrangement uses TRBV6-5 and TRBJ1-2; 11 bases are shared with TRBD1. The CDR3 extends over 13 amino acids. V shed 9 bases, J shed 4 bases, and the junction held 4 bases outside the gene matches. Per germline, CDR1 MNHEY and CDR2 SVGAGI. CDR3: CASRDRGVYGYTF. The CDR3 coding sequence is TGTGCCAGTCGGGACAGGGGGGTCTATGGCTACACCTTC.

The chain combines TRBV19 with TRBJ2-1; D is possibly TRBD1 (6 bases). The CDR3 is made up of 15 amino acids. Trimming took off 6 bases at V and 0 bases at J, with 12 bases between the two ends. Germline CDR1 is LNHDA and CDR2 is SQIVND (reference sequence). CDR3 sequence (DNA): TGTGCCAGTAGGGACGGGACATACTCCTACAATGAGCAGTTCTTC. This gives the protein CASRDGTYSYNEQFF.

The chain couples TRBV10-2 to TRBJ2-1; 7 bases align to TRBD2. The CDR3 is 11 residues long. V was pared by 6 bases and J by 10 bases, with 3 bases of the junction left unmatched. Germline CDR1 is WSHSY and CDR2 is SAAADI. DNA for the CDR3: TGCGCCAGCAGATTACTAGCGGAGCAGTTCTTC. It translates to CASRLLAEQFF.

V gene TRBV9 combines with J gene TRBJ1-1; 7 nucleotides agree with TRBD1. The CDR3 has 15 amino acids. Trimming cost V 4 bases and J 0 bases; bases outside gene matches: 6. Germline CDR1 and CDR2: SGDLS and YYNGEE. CDR3 nucleotide sequence: TGTGCCAGCAGCATAGAGGGACAGCTGAACACTGAAGCTTTCTTT. Protein: CASSIEGQLNTEAFF. Full variable domain (outside the CDR3, taken from reference TRBV9 and TRBJ1-1): DSGVTQTPKHLITATGQRVTLRCSPRSGDLSVYWYQQSLDQGLQFLIQYYNGEERAKGNILERFSAQQFPDLHSELNLSSLELGDSALYFCASSIEGQLNTEAFFGQGTRLTVV.

This clone was seen a few times. J is TRBJ2-1 and V is TRBV19; 10 nucleotides line up with TRBD1. CDR1 and CDR2 (germline): LNHDA, SQIVND (reference sequence). The length of the CDR3 is 15 residues. Trimming removed 6 bases from V and 4 bases from J; junction bases left unmatched: 6. The CDR3 loop is CASSLRDRGYNEQFF. DNA for the CDR3: TGTGCCAGTAGCCTCCGGGACAGGGGATACAATGAGCAGTTCTTC.

V is TRBV5-4 and J is TRBJ2-5, with TRBD2 matching over 9 bases. The CDR3 has 14 residues. CDR1 is SGHNT and CDR2 is YYREEE in the germline V gene (reference sequence). V gave up 4 bases and J gave up 1 base; unmatched junction bases: 2. CDR3 nucleotide sequence: TGTGCCAGCAGCAGCGGGGGGCGCCAAGAGACCCAGTACTTC. Translating gives CASSSGGRQETQYF.

The genes are TRBV27 and TRBJ2-3; D might be TRBD1 (6 bases). V shed 5 bases and J shed 2 bases, with 11 bases lying between them. Germline V CDR1 and CDR2: MNHEY, SMNVEV (reference sequence). This CDR3 is 14 amino acids long. For the CDR3, the DNA is TGTGCCAGCAGTGACAGGAGCTACACAGATACGCAGTATTTT. It is translated as CASSDRSYTDTQYF.